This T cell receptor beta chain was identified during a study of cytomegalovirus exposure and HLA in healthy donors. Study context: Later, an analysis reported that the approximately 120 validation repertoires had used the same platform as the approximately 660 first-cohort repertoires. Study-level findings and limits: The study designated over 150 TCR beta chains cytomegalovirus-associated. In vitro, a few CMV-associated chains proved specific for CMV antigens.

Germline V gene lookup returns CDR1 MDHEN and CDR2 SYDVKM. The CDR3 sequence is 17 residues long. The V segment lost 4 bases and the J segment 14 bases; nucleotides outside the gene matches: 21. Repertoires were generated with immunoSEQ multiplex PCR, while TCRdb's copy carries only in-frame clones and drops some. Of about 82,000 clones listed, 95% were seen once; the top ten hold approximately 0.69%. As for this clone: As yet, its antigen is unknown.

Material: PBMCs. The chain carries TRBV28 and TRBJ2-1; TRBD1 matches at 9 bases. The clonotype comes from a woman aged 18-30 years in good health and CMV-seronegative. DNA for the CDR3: TGTGCCAGCAGTTACCCCTCTCCGGGACAGGGCGCCGTCTGGGAGTTCTTC. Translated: CASSYPSPGQGAVWEFF.